This TCR beta chain was obtained from a study of T cells in Graves' hyperthyroidism and ophthalmopathy. Study-level points and caveats: Researchers found most expanded thyroid clonotypes above 0.001 in blood as well.

Authors of the study amplified TCR beta CDR3 regions from RNA transcripts. The primer set for the first-round RT-PCR of the TCR CDR3 was HTBI. Via MiXCR, TCRdb re-called the multiplex PCR reads, giving one row per CDR3 protein. Of a few hundred thousand distinct CDR3 sequences listed, approximately 17% are singletons. The germline gives CDR1 SGHVS, CDR2 FQNEAQ. V was trimmed by 5 bases and J by 4 bases, leaving 23 bases between them. The CDR3 has 17 amino acids. Concerning this clonotype itself: Its antigen is undetermined.

Fresh 10 ml peripheral blood yielded PBMCs. The TCR comes from a man aged 18 to 35 with Graves' ophthalmopathy. The sequenced sample consisted of blood. This chain links TRBV7-8 with TRBJ1-2; a weak D match, TRBD1 (6 bases). The CDR3 bases are TGTGCCAGCAGCCACGATTTCGGGACACCAGGGAGCTATGGCTACACCTTC. It yields the protein CASSHDFGTPGSYGYTF.